This T cell receptor (beta chain) was obtained from a study of cytomegalovirus exposure and HLA in healthy donors. The study ran its PCR with 60 Vbeta and 13 Jbeta primers. TCRdb's table, derived via immunoSEQ multiplex PCR, lists solely in-frame clones and lacks some. Its table lists roughly 190,000 clones. The clonotype was recovered from a woman between 18 and 29 years old in good health and CMV-seropositive. The material sequenced was PBMCs.

DNA of the CDR3: TGTGCCAGCAGCGTAGAATCCGCCAGGTCCGAGCAGTACTTC. It encodes CASSVESARSEQYF. V gene TRBV9 combines with J gene TRBJ2-7; D unresolved. Trimming stripped 0 bases from V and 6 bases from J, with 13 bases between. Germline assignment: CDR1 SGDLS and CDR2 YYNGEE. The CDR3 sequence is 14 residues long.